One and the same sample provided the 6 T cell receptor beta chains below, sequenced in a study of T cells in women clearing cervical HPV infection. The method was immunoSEQ multiplex PCR; TCRdb's version includes in-frame clones alone and lacks a portion of them. In total, the table holds 20,000 to 25,000 clones. The sample consisted of blood buffy coat. All receptors derive from a woman between 18 and 70 years old with a cervical HPV16 infection that either progressed to CIN3+ or cleared (not recorded which).

As for this clone: The CDR3 end falls 3 residues outside the read, so it is completed with the germline J gene. The chain links TRBV28 to TRBJ2-3; TRBD2 is a possible D gene (5 bases). The V gene lost 3 bases and the J gene lost 8 bases, with 12 bases spanning the gap. The length of the CDR3 is 13 residues. CDR1 and CDR2 (germline): MDHEN, SYDVKM. The DNA read from the CDR3 is TGTGCCAGCAGTTTGTCCCCCGGGGTTACG. It encodes CASSLSPGVT. The full CDR3 is CASSLSPGVTQYF. Drawing the rest from reference TRBV28 and TRBJ2-3, the complete variable domain is DVKVTQSSRYLVKRTGEKVFLECVQDMDHENMFWYRQDPGLGLRLIYFSYDVKMKEKGDIPEGYSVSREKKERFSLILESASTNQTSMYLCASSLSPGVTQYFGPGTRLTVL.

In regard to this clone: The sequenced fragment ends 3 residues before the CDR3 boundary, so the rest is inferred from the germline J gene. V usage is TRBV6-2 or TRBV6-3 and J usage is TRBJ1-2; D remains unclear. This CDR3 spans 15 amino acids. V was pared by 5 bases and J by 3 bases, with 16 bases between. Germline V gene sequence: CDR1 MNHEY, CDR2 SVGEGT. The CDR3: CASSLRAPRDYGYTF. Partial CDR3 DNA: TGTGCCAGCAGTCTGCGGGCCCCCCGGGACTATGGC.

A remark on this clone: The CDR3 end falls 3 residues outside the read, so it is completed with the germline J gene. The rearrangement links TRBV19 to TRBJ2-3; 8 bases map to TRBD1. The CDR3 totals 13 residues. From germline, CDR1 is LNHDA and CDR2 SQIVND (reference sequence). The CDR3 here is CASTRGHNQPQYF. CDR3 DNA, as far as it was read: TGTGCCAGTACCAGGGGGCACAATCAGCCG.

The CDR3 protein is CASSSGGYQETQYF. The DNA read from the CDR3 is TGTGCCAGCAGCTCCGGGGGTTATCAAGAGACG. The gene calls are TRBV7-8 and TRBJ2-3; D might be TRBD2 (6 bases). The CDR3 end is not reached by the read, which stops 3 residues before it; the germline J gene fills it in. Germline CDR1 and CDR2: SGHVS and FQNEAQ. The CDR3 covers 14 residues.

Comment on this clone: The read comes to an end 3 residues before the CDR3 does, leaving the germline J gene to fill in the end. The chain is built from TRBV14 and TRBJ1-5; 9 nucleotides line up with TRBD1. Germline loops: CDR1 SGHDN, CDR2 FVKESK. This CDR3 contains 15 residues. CDR3 sequence reads: CASSRTGGWTDPQHF. CDR3 DNA (partial): TGTGCCAGCAGCCGTACAGGGGGCTGGACAGATCCC.

Points on this clone: One junction end disagrees with the germline gene, perhaps due to a read error. The CDR3 end lies 3 residues beyond the end of the read and is filled in from the germline J gene. The chain joins TRBV7-9 to TRBJ2-3; 9 nucleotides align to TRBD2. Looked up from germline, CDR1 is SEHNR and CDR2 is FQNEAQ (reference sequence). The CDR3 totals 13 residues. The chain's CDR3 is CASSQGLAETQYF. CDR3 bases read: TGTGCCAGCAGTCAGGGACTAGCAGAGACG.